Listed here are 20 T cell receptor beta chains from one sample, sequenced in a study of T-cell reconstitution after alpha-beta-depleted transplantation in children. During its preparation, the TCRbeta library received unique molecular identifiers. Each CDR3 protein gets one entry after TCRdb re-called the PCR reads with MiXCR. This sample has 500,000 to 750,000 distinct CDR3 sequences, with 10% to 15% found just once. The sample consisted of PBMCs, mostly from graft donor cells, taken 360 days after TCRalphabeta/CD19-depleted stem cell transplant. Receptors originate from a male patient aged 5 to 17 who had a stem cell transplant for acute myeloid leukemia, so the T cells may come from the graft donor.

The chain uses TRBV4-3 and TRBJ2-5, with TRBD2 identical over 7 bases. Per germline, CDR1 LGHNA and CDR2 YSLEER. V dropped 4 bases and J dropped 9; count of bases not matched to a gene: 11. CDR3 length: 14 amino acids. DNA for the CDR3: TGCGCCAGCAGCCCCGGGACTACAACTCCGGCCCAGTACTTC. Protein sequence: CASSPGTTTPAQYF.

This clonotype was observed many times. The chain carries TRBV7-9 and TRBJ2-5; D is uncertain. Per germline, CDR1 SEHNR and CDR2 FQNEAQ (reference sequence). CDR3 length equals 16 residues. Trimming removed 0 bases from V and 2 bases from J, with 13 bases in between. Here the CDR3 reads CASSLAGSSTQETQYF. Here the CDR3 DNA reads TGTGCCAGCAGCTTAGCGGGTTCCAGCACACAAGAGACCCAGTACTTC.

This clonotype was detected ten times or more. The chain links TRBV12-3 or TRBV12-4 to TRBJ1-1; TRBD1 is a possible D gene (5 bases). CDR3 length: 12 amino acids. V gave up 5 bases and J gave up 11 bases, with 15 bases separating them. CDR3 in amino acids: CASSPRGDRAFF. Written as DNA, the CDR3 is TGTGCCAGCAGTCCCCGGGGGGATCGGGCTTTCTTT.

The chain combines TRBV7-2 with TRBJ2-7; no clear D gene. Germline V lookup: CDR1 SGHTA, CDR2 FQGNSA. This CDR3 region has 13 residues. With 5 bases removed from V and 4 bases from J, the gap between germline ends came to 12 bases. For the CDR3, the DNA is TGTGCCAGCAGCCCAGACATGGGTTACGAGCAGTACTTC. Encoded protein: CASSPDMGYEQYF. Drawing the rest from reference TRBV7-2 and TRBJ2-7, the complete variable domain is GAGVSQSPSNKVTEKGKDVELRCDPISGHTALYWYRQSLGQGLEFLIYFQGNSAPDKSGLPSDRFSAERTGGSVSTLTIQRTQQEDSAVYLCASSPDMGYEQYFGPGTRLTVT.

This CDR3 reads CASIEGPSYEQYF. In DNA form, the CDR3 reads TGTGCCAGCATCGAGGGCCCATCCTACGAGCAGTACTTC. This rearrangement joins TRBV5-5 to TRBJ2-7; tentative D call: TRBD2 (5 bases). This CDR3 comprises 13 residues. V lost 6 bases, J lost 1 base, and 11 bases lay in between. CDR1 and CDR2 from the germline V gene are SGHKS and YYEKEE (reference sequence).

This clonotype came up a few times. The chain employs TRBV18 and TRBJ2-1; TRBD2 matches 9 bases. This CDR3 is built from 15 residues. The ends lost 4 bases at V and 4 bases at J; junction bases unmatched: 5. The germline V gene has CDR1 KGHSH and CDR2 LQKENI. CDR3 in DNA: TGTGCCAGCTCACGGCGGGAGGGCCTTTACAATGAGCAGTTCTTC. Translation gives CASSRREGLYNEQFF.

The sample holds many counts of this clonotype. The chain uses TRBV20-1 and TRBJ2-7; D call uncertain. V gave up 2 bases and J gave up 6 bases, with 8 bases separating them. The CDR3 has 11 residues. Germline V gene sequence: CDR1 DFQATT, CDR2 SNEGSKA (reference sequence). The CDR3 spells CSARNIPEQYF. The CDR3 DNA sequence: TGCAGTGCTAGAAACATTCCCGAGCAGTACTTC.

Ten or more counts support this clonotype. CDR3 sequence reads: CSVPAPSGSSDTQYF. Here the CDR3 DNA reads TGCAGCGTTCCCGCCCCTAGCGGGAGCTCAGATACGCAGTATTTT. The chain joins TRBV29-1 to TRBJ2-3, with 10 positions matching TRBD2. This CDR3 region has 15 residues. The V segment lost 5 bases and the J segment 4 bases; nucleotides outside the gene matches: 9. Germline V gives CDR1 SQVTM, CDR2 ANQGSEA.

The table lists this clonotype with many counts. The chain combines TRBV30 with TRBJ2-7, with TRBD1 identical over 8 bases. Germline trimming cut 2 bases from V and 1 base from J; bases unmatched to any gene: 1. Germline lookup yields CDR1 GTSNPN and CDR2 SVGIG (reference sequence). This CDR3 is built from 13 residues. CDR3 in amino acids: CAWSTGGSYEQYF. For the CDR3, the DNA is TGTGCCTGGAGTACAGGGGGTTCCTACGAGCAGTACTTC.

The rearrangement links TRBV27 to TRBJ2-3; D unclear. The V end lost 4 bases, the J end lost 4 bases, and 9 bases lay between the germline ends. Germline V gene lookup returns CDR1 MNHEY and CDR2 SMNVEV (reference sequence). The CDR3 totals 13 residues. CDR3 sequence reads: CASSSTLPDTQYF. The CDR3, as DNA: TGTGCCAGCAGTTCCACTTTGCCAGATACGCAGTATTTT.

The chain uses TRBV10-3 and TRBJ2-3; 9 bases fit TRBD1. With 7 bases clipped from V and 1 base from J, the junction kept 6 bases outside the gene matches. The CDR3 loop spans 15 amino acids. Germline V gene sequence: CDR1 ENHRY, CDR2 SYGVKD. CDR3 in amino acids: CAITTGDRGTDTQYF. The CDR3 nucleotides are TGTGCCATCACTACCGGGGACAGGGGCACAGATACGCAGTATTTT.

The chain has TRBV25-1 and TRBJ2-7; possible D gene TRBD2, 5 bases. Germline assignment: CDR1 MGHDK and CDR2 SYGVNS. The length of the CDR3 is 14 residues. V was pared by 1 base and J by 0 bases, with 7 bases between. The CDR3 spells CASSESGSSYEQYF. CDR3 bases: TGTGCCAGCAGTGAATCGGGGAGCTCCTACGAGCAGTACTTC.

The table lists this clonotype with many counts. The chain is built from TRBV4-2 and TRBJ2-7, with 7 bases fitting TRBD2. V shed 4 bases, J shed 1 base, and the junction held 4 bases outside the gene matches. This CDR3 contains 14 residues. CDR1 LGHNA and CDR2 YNFKEQ come from the germline V gene. In nucleotides, the CDR3 is TGTGCCAGCAGCCCCTCTAGCGGATCCTACGAGCAGTACTTC. Translated, it gives CASSPSSGSYEQYF.

This chain joins TRBV6-5 and TRBJ1-5; tentatively, D is TRBD1 (6 bases). The V gene's germline CDR1 is MNHEY and CDR2 SVGAGI. The ends were cut back, 0 bases at V and 2 bases at J, with 17 bases in the middle. The CDR3 has 18 amino acids. CDR3 nucleotides: TGTGCCAGCAGTTACTCGGCCCCCTCGGGGGCGGGCAATCAGCCCCAGCATTTT. Its translation is CASSYSAPSGAGNQPQHF.

This clonotype has a count of ten or more. The CDR3 region has the DNA TGTGCCAGCAGTGACCGACCGGGACAGGGTTACAATGAGCAGTTCTTC. This encodes CASSDRPGQGYNEQFF. V usage is TRBV28 and J usage is TRBJ2-1; TRBD1 agrees at 9 bases. V shed 5 bases, J shed 4 bases, and the junction held 9 bases outside the gene matches. There are 16 residues in the CDR3. Germline loops: CDR1 MDHEN, CDR2 SYDVKM.

This clonotype has a handful of counts. The J gene is TRBJ2-3, the V gene TRBV23-1, with 7 nucleotides matching TRBD1. TRBV23-1 falls under the ORF class, with uncertain function. The V gene end was trimmed by 2 bases and the J gene end by 2 bases; junction bases not matched to a gene: 13. This CDR3 is 18 amino acids long. CDR3 sequence: CASSQPDVRTGYTDTQYF. The CDR3 DNA follows: TGCGCCAGCAGTCAACCCGACGTCAGGACAGGATACACAGATACGCAGTATTTT.

This clonotype was seen only a few times. The rearrangement uses TRBV11-2 and TRBJ2-1, with D possibly matching TRBD2 (6 bases). V was cut by 7 bases and J by 7 bases, with 17 bases left in between. The CDR3 runs 14 residues. Per germline, CDR1 SGHAT and CDR2 FQNNGV. The CDR3 nucleotides are TGTGCCAGCACCCAGGAAGTAGCGGCGAATGAGCAGTTCTTC. Translation: CASTQEVAANEQFF. Using reference TRBV11-2 and TRBJ2-1 for the parts outside the CDR3, the full variable domain is EAGVAQSPRYKIIEKRQSVAFWCNPISGHATLYWYQQILGQGPKLLIQFQNNGVVDDSQLPKDRFSAERLKGVDSTLKIQPAKLEDSAVYLCASTQEVAANEQFFGPGTRLTVL.

This rearrangement joins TRBV20-1 to TRBJ2-4, with 8 bases identical to TRBD1. Germline V CDR1 and CDR2: DFQATT, SNEGSKA (reference sequence). The CDR3 has 14 residues. V trimming: 5 bases; J trimming: 6 bases; junction bases outside the gene matches: 9. CDR3 residues: CSAPTDRAGNIQYF. The CDR3, as DNA: TGCAGTGCTCCTACGGACAGGGCTGGAAACATTCAGTACTTC.

This clonotype was observed a handful of times. This chain joins TRBV12-1 and TRBJ2-3; the D call in the table, TRBD2, was not verified against the DNA. TRBV12-1 is flagged as a pseudogene. The CDR3 spans 18 residues. CDR3: CASRPSSGRFPRGDTQYF. CDR3 nucleotides: TGTGCCAGCAGACCCTCTAGCGGGAGGTTCCCCAGGGGAGATACGCAGTATTTT.

CDR3 in amino acids: CASSLLPGGPGEQFF. The CDR3, as DNA: TGCGCCAGCAGCTTGCTCCCGGGAGGGCCAGGTGAGCAGTTCTTC. This chain links TRBV5-1 with TRBJ2-1, with 8 bases matching TRBD2. Per the germline V gene, CDR1 is SGHRS and CDR2 is YFSETQ. The J segment lost 9 bases and the V segment lost 1 base, leaving 9 bases of the junction unmatched. This CDR3 is 15 amino acids long.